The 30 T cell receptor beta chains below all came from one sample that was sequenced in a study of blood T cell repertoires in COVID-19. This table comes from immunoSEQ multiplex PCR, and its TCRdb copy is limited to in-frame clones, with some not included. The sample records roughly 380,000 clones, roughly 90% being singletons. The sequenced sample was peripheral blood. These receptors originate from a woman aged 35 to 49 with COVID-19, enrolled during active disease.

CDR3: CASSPGGERNTEAFF. CDR3 bases: TGTGCCAGCTCACCTGGGGGGGAAAGGAACACTGAAGCTTTCTTT. The chain has TRBV18 and TRBJ1-1; D might be TRBD1 (5 bases). Germline CDR1 KGHSH, CDR2 LQKENI. The CDR3 loop spans 15 amino acids. Trimming removed 3 bases at V and 1 base at J, with 12 bases between. Supplemented by reference TRBV18 and TRBJ1-1, the full variable domain reads NAGVMQNPRHLVRRRGQEARLRCSPMKGHSHVYWYRQLPEEGLKFMVYLQKENIIDESGMPKERFSAEFPKEGPSILRIQQVVRGDSAAYFCASSPGGERNTEAFFGQGTRLTVV.

The chain couples TRBV6-4 to TRBJ1-6; 8 positions agree with TRBD1. Trimming cost V 4 bases and J 9 bases; bases outside gene matches: 8. CDR3 size: 15 residues. Germline CDR1 is MRHNA and CDR2 is SNTAGT. Here the CDR3 reads CASSANRGMGSPLHF. In DNA form, the CDR3 reads TGTGCCAGCAGTGCGAACAGGGGGATGGGTTCACCCCTCCACTTT.

This clone was found a few times. CDR3 amino acids: CASSLERGGSYTQYF. CDR3 bases: TGTGCCAGCAGCTTAGAGCGGGGTGGGTCCTATACGCAGTATTTT. The rearrangement uses TRBV11-2 and TRBJ2-3, with D possibly matching TRBD2 (6 bases). V shed 0 bases and J shed 7 bases, with 14 bases lying between them. Germline V CDR1 and CDR2: SGHAT, FQNNGV. The CDR3 covers 15 residues.

The V call is TRBV5-3, the J call TRBJ2-2; D is perhaps TRBD1 (6 bases). TRBV5-3 is labeled an ORF, and its function is uncertain. The CDR3 length is 15 residues. Trimming removed 7 bases at V and 4 bases at J, with 17 bases between. CDR3 nucleotide sequence: TGTGCCAGAGCCTCGCCAGGGGAAGTCACCGGGGAGCTGTTTTTT. Its translation is CARASPGEVTGELFF.

This sequence joins TRBV7-8 and TRBJ2-1, with TRBD2 matching over 10 bases. The ends lost 3 bases at V and 6 bases at J; junction bases unmatched: 11. The length of the CDR3 is 17 residues. The V gene's germline CDR1 is SGHVS and CDR2 FQNEAQ. CDR3 region: CASSFRLAGLRGNEQFF. The CDR3 DNA follows: TGTGCCAGCAGCTTCCGACTAGCGGGCCTTAGGGGCAATGAGCAGTTCTTC.

V gene TRBV27 combines with J gene TRBJ2-4; the D is unclear. The V gene's germline CDR1 is MNHEY and CDR2 SMNVEV (reference sequence). This CDR3 region has 16 residues. V dropped 6 bases and J dropped 0 bases, with 15 bases sitting between them. CDR3 coding DNA: TGTGCCAGCAGGGGTGATGGTAGACTAGCCAAAAACATTCAGTACTTC. Its protein is CASRGDGRLAKNIQYF.

This sequence joins TRBV9 and TRBJ2-3, with TRBD2 as a possible D gene (7 bases). Trimming pared 4 bases from V and 0 bases from J, leaving 12 bases between. Looked up from germline, CDR1 is SGDLS and CDR2 is YYNGEE. The CDR3 length is 15 residues. For the CDR3, the DNA is TGTGCCAGCAGCAAAAGGGGGGGGAGCACAGATACGCAGTATTTT. It translates to CASSKRGGSTDTQYF.

This clone was seen just once. The sample holds other DNA sequences that translate to the same CDR3. V is TRBV6-5 and J is TRBJ1-2, with TRBD1 matching 7 bases. The CDR3 has 13 residues. V lost 5 bases to trimming and J lost 4 bases; unmatched junction nucleotides: 4. CDR1 is MNHEY, CDR2 SVGAGI, per germline. In DNA, the CDR3 is TGTGCCAGCAGTCGCGACAGGGTCTATGGCTACACCTTC. Protein sequence: CASSRDRVYGYTF.

This clone has only one observation. The chain carries TRBV6-2 or TRBV6-3 and TRBJ2-5; 8 bases map to TRBD2. CDR1 MNHEY and CDR2 SVGEGT come from the germline V gene. Trimming at V came to 6 bases and at J to 7 bases, leaving 13 bases not matched to a gene. The CDR3 length is 15 residues. Written as DNA, the CDR3 is TGTGCCAGCAGCCTGAGCGGGGGCATGATGGGGACCCAGTACTTC. It yields the protein CASSLSGGMMGTQYF.

The chain carries TRBV28 and TRBJ2-7; possible D gene TRBD1, 5 bases. The CDR3 is 16 amino acids. V dropped 4 bases and J dropped 3 bases, with 19 bases sitting between them. Germline V CDR1 and CDR2: MDHEN, SYDVKM. This CDR3 is CASSSLTSTENYEQYF. The CDR3 region has the DNA TGTGCCAGCAGTTCATTGACTTCGACAGAAAACTACGAGCAGTACTTC.

In its sample, this clone was seen once. This chain uses TRBV7-9 with TRBJ2-2, with D perhaps TRBD2 (5 bases). The CDR3 has 14 amino acids. Trimming pared 5 bases from V and 3 bases from J, leaving 10 bases between. Germline CDR1 reads SEHNR; CDR2 reads FQNEAQ (reference sequence). The chain's CDR3 is CASSLGVHTGELFF. In DNA form, the CDR3 reads TGTGCCAGCAGCCTCGGGGTTCACACCGGGGAGCTGTTTTTT.

The V call is TRBV6-2 or TRBV6-3, the J call TRBJ1-6, with unresolved D. Trimming shortened V by 5 bases and J by 3 bases, and 14 bases separated the two germline ends. Germline CDR1 is MNHEY and CDR2 is SVGEGT. The CDR3 extends over 16 amino acids. CDR3: CASSGEGAIYNSPLHF. The CDR3 nucleotides are TGTGCCAGCAGTGGAGAGGGAGCCATCTATAATTCACCCCTCCACTTT.

The sample holds one count of this clone. The chain has TRBV5-1 and TRBJ2-3, with 11 bases fitting TRBD2. After removal of 3 bases from V and 4 bases from J, the junction contained 4 bases not matched to a gene. Germline loops: CDR1 SGHRS, CDR2 YFSETQ. CDR3 length: 15 amino acids. The CDR3 DNA follows: TGCGCCAGCAGCTCTAGCGGGAGGAGTCCAGATACGCAGTATTTT. It specifies CASSSSGRSPDTQYF.

The rearrangement links TRBV3-1 (or the pseudogene TRBV3-2) to TRBJ2-7, with D unclear. Germline V gives CDR1 LGHDT, CDR2 YNNKEL (reference sequence). The V end was cut by 3 bases, the J end by 6 bases, with 9 bases between. The CDR3 extends over 12 amino acids. The chain's CDR3 is CASSHISGEQYF. The CDR3 region has the DNA TGTGCCAGCAGCCACATTTCGGGCGAGCAGTACTTC.

The chain joins TRBV4-2 to TRBJ1-2; D might be TRBD1 (5 bases). Trimming pared 0 bases from V and 2 bases from J, leaving 13 bases between. The V gene's germline CDR1 is LGHNA and CDR2 YNFKEQ. The CDR3 sequence is 16 residues long. The CDR3 is CASSQDMAGKNYGYTF. In DNA form, the CDR3 reads TGTGCCAGCAGCCAAGATATGGCAGGGAAGAACTATGGCTACACCTTC.

The chain combines TRBV29-1 with TRBJ2-1, with a possible D match to TRBD2 (6 bases). CDR1 is SQVTM, CDR2 ANQGSEA, per germline. This CDR3 is 12 amino acids long. Trimming shortened V by 4 bases and J by 7 bases, and 11 bases separated the two germline ends. In nucleotides, the CDR3 is TGCAGCGTTGTACATGGAGGGAATGAGCAGTTCTTC. This gives the protein CSVVHGGNEQFF.

V and J are TRBV11-2 and TRBJ1-3; D may be TRBD1 (6 bases). V lost 1 base and J 4 bases, leaving 11 bases between the germline ends. Per germline, CDR1 SGHAT and CDR2 FQNNGV. CDR3 length: 15 amino acids. CDR3 in DNA: TGTGCCAGCAGCTTAGCAGGGGCAGCGGGAAACACCATATATTTT. Amino acid sequence: CASSLAGAAGNTIYF.

This CDR3 reads CASSQNGQGDGYTF. The CDR3 coding sequence is TGTGCCAGCAGCCAAAATGGACAGGGGGACGGCTACACCTTC. The J gene is TRBJ1-2, the V gene TRBV14; 10 nucleotides line up with TRBD1. CDR1 SGHDN and CDR2 FVKESK come from the germline V gene. The CDR3 sequence is 14 residues long. Losses at the gene ends were 2 bases for V and 8 bases for J; bases not matched to a gene: 5.

The chain employs TRBV5-1 and TRBJ1-1; 7 bases are a match to TRBD1. CDR1 is SGHRS and CDR2 is YFSETQ in the germline V gene. The CDR3 has 18 amino acids. Trimming removed 4 bases from V and 0 bases from J; junction bases left unmatched: 15. The CDR3, as DNA: TGCGCCAGCAGCCTGGGGAGGGGGCACTCGACGATGAACACTGAAGCTTTCTTT. Encoded protein: CASSLGRGHSTMNTEAFF.

V usage is TRBV2 and J usage is TRBJ2-7; D is undetermined. The CDR3 sequence is 11 residues long. Germline CDR1 SNHLY, CDR2 FYNNEI. The V gene lost 4 bases and the J gene lost 5 bases, with 6 bases spanning the gap. The DNA of the CDR3 is TGTGCCAGCAGTGGCGGAGACGAGCAGTACTTC. Translated, it gives CASSGGDEQYF.

V and J are TRBV7-2 and TRBJ1-1, with 9 positions matching TRBD1. The ends lost 5 bases at V and 11 bases at J; junction bases unmatched: 6. Germline V gene sequence: CDR1 SGHTA, CDR2 FQGNSA. The CDR3 sequence is 12 residues long. DNA for the CDR3: TGTGCCAGCAGCCCCGGACAGGGGAGTGCTTTCTTT. Amino acids: CASSPGQGSAFF.

This chain connects TRBV4-1 to TRBJ1-5; possible D gene TRBD1, 5 bases. This CDR3 has 15 amino acids. Germline CDR1 MGHRA, CDR2 YSYEKL. V lost 1 base and J 11 bases, leaving 18 bases between the germline ends. DNA for the CDR3: TGCGCCAGCAGCCAAGTTCCGAGCCTCCCGGGGGCCCAGCATTTT. Its protein is CASSQVPSLPGAQHF.

The chain links TRBV9 to TRBJ1-6, with D possibly being TRBD1 (6 bases). The germline V gene has CDR1 SGDLS and CDR2 YYNGEE. The V end lost 0 bases, the J end lost 7 bases, and 11 bases lay between the germline ends. The CDR3 extends over 15 amino acids. The chain's CDR3 is CASSVEQGPNSPLHF. The DNA of the CDR3 is TGTGCCAGCAGCGTAGAACAGGGCCCGAATTCACCCCTCCACTTT. Variable domain in full (rest from reference TRBV9 and TRBJ1-6): DSGVTQTPKHLITATGQRVTLRCSPRSGDLSVYWYQQSLDQGLQFLIQYYNGEERAKGNILERFSAQQFPDLHSELNLSSLELGDSALYFCASSVEQGPNSPLHFGNGTRLTVT.

The chain is built from TRBV5-1 and TRBJ2-3, with 10 bases matching TRBD2. The CDR3 is 16 residues long. Germline V gene lookup returns CDR1 SGHRS and CDR2 YFSETQ. J lost 1 base, V lost 3 bases, and 5 bases had no gene match. The chain's CDR3 is CASSSVAGGGTDTQYF. CDR3 nucleotide sequence: TGCGCCAGCAGCTCAGTAGCGGGGGGAGGCACAGATACGCAGTATTTT.

The V and J genes are TRBV15 and TRBJ2-2; TRBD1 matches 10 bases. V trimming: 2 bases; J trimming: 4 bases; junction bases outside the gene matches: 7. The CDR3 is 17 residues long. In germline, CDR1 is LNHNV, CDR2 YYDKDF (reference sequence). The CDR3 region is CATSRPWDRGPTGELFF. DNA of the CDR3: TGTGCCACCAGCAGACCATGGGACAGGGGTCCCACCGGGGAGCTGTTTTTT. Full variable domain (missing parts from reference TRBV15 and TRBJ2-2): DAMVIQNPRYQVTQFGKPVTLSCSQTLNHNVMYWYQQKSSQAPKLLFHYYDKDFNNEADTPDNFQSRRPNTSFCFLDIRSPGLGDTAMYLCATSRPWDRGPTGELFFGEGSRLTVL.

The rearrangement uses TRBV2 and TRBJ1-5; 7 positions agree with TRBD1. V lost 6 bases and J lost 10; bases outside the gene matches: 9. Germline V lookup: CDR1 SNHLY, CDR2 FYNNEI. The CDR3 sequence is 13 residues long. This chain's CDR3 is CASRSDGDSPQHF. DNA of the CDR3: TGTGCCAGCAGGTCAGACGGGGACAGCCCCCAGCATTTT.

This chain uses TRBV18 with TRBJ2-3, with 7 bases identical to TRBD1. The length of the CDR3 is 14 residues. The trim removed 1 base at V and 3 bases at J, leaving 1 base unmatched. CDR1 is KGHSH, CDR2 LQKENI, per germline. CDR3 coding DNA: TGTGCCAGCTCACCACTGGACAGGACAGATACGCAGTATTTT. Its translation: CASSPLDRTDTQYF.

This clone has only one observation. The rearrangement uses TRBV19 and TRBJ1-1; D might be TRBD1 (5 bases). The CDR3 runs 12 residues. V lost 1 base and J lost 10, with 10 bases in between. Germline V gene data show CDR1 as LNHDA and CDR2 as SQIVND (reference sequence). The CDR3 nucleotides read TGTGCCAGTAGTATAGCGTGGGGGGGAGCTTTCTTT. It codes for CASSIAWGGAFF. Together with reference TRBV19 and TRBJ1-1, the CDR3 gives the full variable domain: DGGITQSPKYLFRKEGQNVTLSCEQNLNHDAMYWYRQDPGQGLRLIYYSQIVNDFQKGDIAEGYSVSREKKESFPLTVTSAQKNPTAFYLCASSIAWGGAFFGQGTRLTVV.

This chain uses TRBV27 with TRBJ2-7; 8 bases line up with TRBD1. Germline values: CDR1 MNHEY, CDR2 SMNVEV (reference sequence). The CDR3 consists of 14 residues. Trimming removed 6 bases from V and 4 bases from J; junction bases left unmatched: 8. CDR3 amino acids: CASSSQGAGYEQYF. The CDR3 nucleotides read TGTGCCAGCAGCAGCCAGGGGGCAGGGTACGAGCAGTACTTC.

CDR3 DNA sequence: TGTGCCAGCTCACCACTTACAGGGTCTAGCACAGATACGCAGTATTTT. This gives the protein CASSPLTGSSTDTQYF. The J gene is TRBJ2-3, the V gene TRBV18, with D maybe TRBD1 (6 bases). Germline V gene sequence: CDR1 KGHSH, CDR2 LQKENI. V lost 1 base and J 0 bases, leaving 11 bases between the germline ends. The CDR3 covers 16 residues.